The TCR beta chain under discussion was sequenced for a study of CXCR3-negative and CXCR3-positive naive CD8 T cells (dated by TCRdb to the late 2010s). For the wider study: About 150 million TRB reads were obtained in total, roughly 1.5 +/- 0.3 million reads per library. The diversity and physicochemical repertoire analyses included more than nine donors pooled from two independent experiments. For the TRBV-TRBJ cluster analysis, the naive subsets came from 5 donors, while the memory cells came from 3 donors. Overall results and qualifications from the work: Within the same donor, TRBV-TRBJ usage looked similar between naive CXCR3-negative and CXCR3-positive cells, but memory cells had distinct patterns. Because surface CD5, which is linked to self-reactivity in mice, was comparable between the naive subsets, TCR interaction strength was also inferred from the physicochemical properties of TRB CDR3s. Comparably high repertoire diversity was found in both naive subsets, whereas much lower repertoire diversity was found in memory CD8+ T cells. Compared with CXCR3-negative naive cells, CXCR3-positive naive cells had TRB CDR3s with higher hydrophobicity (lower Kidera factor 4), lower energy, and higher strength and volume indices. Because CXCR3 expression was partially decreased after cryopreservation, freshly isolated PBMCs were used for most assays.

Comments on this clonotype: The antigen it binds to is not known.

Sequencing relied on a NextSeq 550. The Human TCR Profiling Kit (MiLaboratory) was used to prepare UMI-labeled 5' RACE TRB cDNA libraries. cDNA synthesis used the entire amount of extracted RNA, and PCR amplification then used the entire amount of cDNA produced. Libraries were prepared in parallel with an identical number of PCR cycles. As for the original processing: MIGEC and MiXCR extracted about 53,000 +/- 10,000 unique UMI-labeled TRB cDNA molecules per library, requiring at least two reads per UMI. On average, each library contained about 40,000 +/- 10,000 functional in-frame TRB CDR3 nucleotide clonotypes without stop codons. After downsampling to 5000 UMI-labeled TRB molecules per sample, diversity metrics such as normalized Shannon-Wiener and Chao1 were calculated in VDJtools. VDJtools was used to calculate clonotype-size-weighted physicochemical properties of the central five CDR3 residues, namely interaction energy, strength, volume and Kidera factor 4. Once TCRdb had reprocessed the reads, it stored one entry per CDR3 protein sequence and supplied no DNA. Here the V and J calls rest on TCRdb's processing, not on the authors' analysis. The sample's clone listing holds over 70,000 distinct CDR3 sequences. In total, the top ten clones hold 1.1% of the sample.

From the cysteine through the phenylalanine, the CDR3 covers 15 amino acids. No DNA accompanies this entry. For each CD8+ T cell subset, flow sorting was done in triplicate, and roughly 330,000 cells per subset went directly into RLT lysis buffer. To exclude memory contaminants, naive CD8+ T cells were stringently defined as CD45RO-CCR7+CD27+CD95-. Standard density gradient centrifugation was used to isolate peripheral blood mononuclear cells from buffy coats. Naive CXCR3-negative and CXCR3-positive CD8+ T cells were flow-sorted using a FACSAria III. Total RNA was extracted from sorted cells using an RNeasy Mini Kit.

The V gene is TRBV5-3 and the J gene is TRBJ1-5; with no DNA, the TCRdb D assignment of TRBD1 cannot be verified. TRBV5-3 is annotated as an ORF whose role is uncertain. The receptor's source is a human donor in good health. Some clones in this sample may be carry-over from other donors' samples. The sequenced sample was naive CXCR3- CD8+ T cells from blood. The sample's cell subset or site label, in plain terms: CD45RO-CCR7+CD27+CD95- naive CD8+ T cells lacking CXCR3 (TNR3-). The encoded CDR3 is CARSTGQSSGQPQHF.